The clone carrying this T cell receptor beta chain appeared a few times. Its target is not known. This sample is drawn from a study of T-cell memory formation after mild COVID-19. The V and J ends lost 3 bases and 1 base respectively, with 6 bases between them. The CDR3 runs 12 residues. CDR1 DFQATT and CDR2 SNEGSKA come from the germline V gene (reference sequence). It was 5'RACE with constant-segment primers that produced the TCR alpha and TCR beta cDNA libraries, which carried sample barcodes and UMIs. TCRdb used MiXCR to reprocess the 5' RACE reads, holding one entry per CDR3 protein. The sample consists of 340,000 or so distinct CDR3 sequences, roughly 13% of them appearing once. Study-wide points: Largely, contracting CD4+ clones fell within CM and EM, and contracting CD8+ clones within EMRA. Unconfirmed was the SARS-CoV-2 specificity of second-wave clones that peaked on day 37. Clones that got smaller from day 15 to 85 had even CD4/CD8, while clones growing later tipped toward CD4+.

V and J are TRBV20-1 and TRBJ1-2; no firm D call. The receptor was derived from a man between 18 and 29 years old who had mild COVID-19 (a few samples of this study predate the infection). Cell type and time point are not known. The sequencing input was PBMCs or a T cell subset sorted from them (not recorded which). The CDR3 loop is CSASGVNYGYTF. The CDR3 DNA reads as TGCAGTGCTAGCGGGGTTAACTATGGCTACACCTTC.